These 28 T cell receptor beta chains were all obtained from the same sample, sequenced in a study of regulatory T cells in long-lasting Graves disease. Arm-PCR of CDR3 regions with iRepertoire HTBI primers generated TCR beta libraries. MiXCR, applied by TCRdb to the multiplex PCR reads, yields one record per CDR3 protein. The sample gives around 400,000 distinct CDR3 sequences, roughly 15% of which show up once; 20% to 25% is in the top ten. Stated time point: newly diagnosed GD, antithyroid drugs for less than 3 months. RNA from PBMCs was the source of the TCR library. Material: peripheral blood mononuclear cells (PBMCs), obtained at new diagnosis, from a patient treated with antithyroid drugs. These receptors were collected from a female donor with Graves disease.

This clonotype was found a few times. The rearrangement joins TRBV4-1 to TRBJ2-5; 8 bases are a match to TRBD1. Trimming cost V 0 bases and J 5 bases; bases outside gene matches: 8. Germline CDR1 is MGHRA and CDR2 is YSYEKL. The CDR3 is 16 amino acids. The CDR3 DNA follows: TGCGCCAGCAGCCAAGATCTGGCAGGGGGCAGGGAGACCCAGTACTTC. This gives the protein CASSQDLAGGRETQYF.

Only a few counts were recorded for this clonotype. The CDR3 sequence is CAIGSGRSTDTQYF. DNA of the CDR3: TGTGCCATCGGGTCAGGGCGAAGCACAGATACGCAGTATTTT. The J gene is TRBJ2-3, the V gene TRBV10-3, with D possibly being TRBD1 (5 bases). CDR1 and CDR2 (germline): ENHRY, SYGVKD. The CDR3 has 14 amino acids. Trimming pared 8 bases from V and 0 bases from J, leaving 12 bases between.

In this sample, this clonotype turned up many times. The chain uses TRBV28 and TRBJ1-1, with D maybe TRBD1 (5 bases). CDR1 and CDR2 (germline): MDHEN, SYDVKM. V lost 6 bases to trimming and J lost 0 bases, with 11 bases between them. This CDR3 contains 14 residues. The DNA for the CDR3 is TGTGCCAGCAGCCCCTGGACATTGAACACTGAAGCTTTCTTT. Its translation: CASSPWTLNTEAFF.

V gene TRBV7-9 combines with J gene TRBJ2-7; TRBD1 agrees at 8 bases. The germline gives CDR1 SEHNR, CDR2 FQNEAQ (reference sequence). This CDR3 is built from 17 residues. The ends lost 5 bases at V and 1 base at J; junction bases unmatched: 13. This CDR3 is CASSRGTGQSDSYEQYF. The CDR3 region has the DNA TGTGCCAGCAGCCGCGGGACAGGCCAATCGGATTCCTACGAGCAGTACTTC.

Many counts were recorded for this clonotype. The V and J genes are TRBV24-1 and TRBJ2-1; 7 nucleotides agree with TRBD1. The length of the CDR3 is 17 residues. Germline CDR1 KGHDR, CDR2 SFDVKD. V lost 0 bases and J lost 6; bases outside the gene matches: 10. As DNA, the CDR3 is TGTGCCACCAGTGATTTGCCCCGACAGGGAACGAGCAATGAGCAGTTCTTC. It is translated as CATSDLPRQGTSNEQFF.

This clonotype was detected only a few times. A much larger clone differs from this one at a single base, so this may be a read error. This chain joins TRBV28 and TRBJ2-1; D could derive from TRBD1 or TRBD2 (5 bases each). The V gene lost 6 bases and the J gene lost 0 bases, with 24 bases spanning the gap. The CDR3 has 19 residues. The germline gives CDR1 MDHEN, CDR2 SYDVKM. CDR3 protein: CASSSTGPAEQSSYNEQFF. The CDR3 region has the DNA TGTGCCAGCAGCTCAACGGGACCAGCGGAACAAAGCTCCTACAATGAGCAGTTCTTC.

A note on this clonotype: This may be a read error, as it is one base from a much larger clone. This chain links TRBV6-1 with TRBJ2-1; maybe TRBD1 (5 bases). CDR1 and CDR2 from the germline V gene are MNHNS and SASEGT. The CDR3 is made up of 15 amino acids. V was clipped by 6 bases and J by 2 bases, with 14 bases between them. CDR3 amino acids: CASSKRTCPYNEQFF. DNA of the CDR3: TGTGCCAGCAGCAAACGGACATGCCCCTACAATGAGCAGTTCTTC.

This clonotype showed up many times. The genes are TRBV4-1 and TRBJ1-5; D is possibly TRBD1 (5 bases). The CDR3 sequence is 14 residues long. Germline CDR1 MGHRA, CDR2 YSYEKL. V lost 1 base and J lost 8, with 12 bases in between. The DNA of the CDR3 is TGCGCCAGCAGCCAAGGCGGGGGGAGTGAGCCCCAGCATTTT. It specifies CASSQGGGSEPQHF.

This clonotype was observed many times. The chain joins TRBV12-5 to TRBJ2-3; possible D gene TRBD2, 6 bases. The V gene lost 2 bases and the J gene lost 3 bases, with 9 bases spanning the gap. There are 14 residues in the CDR3. CDR1 and CDR2 (germline): LGHNT, FRNRAP. The CDR3 DNA reads as TGTGCTAGTGGTTTGATGGGGGGAACAGATACGCAGTATTTT. Protein: CASGLMGGTDTQYF. Using reference TRBV12-5 and TRBJ2-3 for the parts outside the CDR3, the full variable domain is DARVTQTPRHKVTEMGQEVTMRCQPILGHNTVFWYRQTMMQGLELLAYFRNRAPLDDSGMPKDRFSAEMPDATLATLKIQPSEPRDSAVYFCASGLMGGTDTQYFGPGTRLTVL.

Only a few counts were recorded for this clonotype. The gene calls are TRBV20-1 and TRBJ2-1; TRBD2 is a possible D gene (6 bases). CDR1 is DFQATT and CDR2 is SNEGSKA in the germline V gene (reference sequence). The CDR3 has 14 residues. The germline V and J ends were trimmed by 1 base and 5 bases, with 12 bases remaining between them. The CDR3 nucleotides read TGCAGTGCTAGAGTGCGGGGTAGAAACAATGAGCAGTTCTTC. Amino acid sequence: CSARVRGRNNEQFF.

V is TRBV7-3 and J is TRBJ1-1, with a possible D match to TRBD1 (5 bases). Trimming cost V 5 bases and J 7 bases, with 20 bases left between them. The length of the CDR3 is 15 residues. Germline assignment: CDR1 SGHTA and CDR2 FQGTGA. Here the CDR3 DNA reads TGTGCCAGCAGCCCACGGCAGGGTGGACCGAGTGAAGCTTTCTTT. It specifies CASSPRQGGPSEAFF. Full variable domain (remainder filled in from reference TRBV7-3 and TRBJ1-1): GAGVSQTPSNKVTEKGKYVELRCDPISGHTALYWYRQSLGQGPEFLIYFQGTGAADDSGLPNDRFFAVRPEGSVSTLKIQRTERGDSAVYLCASSPRQGGPSEAFFGQGTRLTVV.

This clonotype was seen at least ten times. This sequence joins TRBV7-9 and TRBJ2-1; 15 bases are shared with TRBD2. CDR3 length: 16 amino acids. Looked up from germline, CDR1 is SEHNR and CDR2 is FQNEAQ (reference sequence). After removal of 4 bases from V and 7 bases from J, the junction contained 5 bases not matched to a gene. The CDR3 reads CASSYWTSGRGNEQFF. Written as DNA, the CDR3 is TGTGCCAGCAGCTATTGGACTAGCGGGAGGGGGAATGAGCAGTTCTTC. Looking up the rest from reference TRBV7-9 and TRBJ2-1 gives the full variable domain: DTGVSQNPRHKITKRGQNVTFRCDPISEHNRLYWYRQTLGQGPEFLTYFQNEAQLEKSRLLSDRFSAERPKGSFSTLEIQRTEQGDSAMYLCASSYWTSGRGNEQFFGPGTRLTVL.

This clonotype was recorded at least ten times. The rearrangement links TRBV24-1 to TRBJ1-2; weak D call: TRBD1 (6 bases). This CDR3 spans 12 amino acids. The V gene lost 8 bases and the J gene lost 3 bases, with 9 bases spanning the gap. Per germline, CDR1 KGHDR and CDR2 SFDVKD. CDR3 coding DNA: TGTGCCACCATGGACAGCCACTATGGCTACACCTTC. Its translation is CATMDSHYGYTF.

The table lists this clonotype with many counts. The chain combines TRBV24-1 with TRBJ2-3, with 8 nucleotides matching TRBD2. In germline, CDR1 is KGHDR, CDR2 SFDVKD. Trimming removed 5 bases from V and 2 bases from J; junction bases left unmatched: 8. The CDR3 extends over 16 amino acids. DNA for the CDR3: TGTGCCACCAGTGGTGTACTAGCGGAAAACACAGATACGCAGTATTTT. It encodes CATSGVLAENTDTQYF.

This clonotype was observed a handful of times. The chain combines TRBV5-1 with TRBJ1-6; a weak D match, TRBD1 (5 bases). The V gene lost 4 bases and the J gene lost 8 bases, with 16 bases spanning the gap. Germline V gives CDR1 SGHRS, CDR2 YFSETQ. The CDR3 extends over 15 amino acids. CDR3 bases: TGCGCCAGCAGCAGGGACCTCTCAAGGGATTCACCCCTCCACTTT. It specifies CASSRDLSRDSPLHF.

Concerning this clonotype: It differs at one base from a far larger clone, so likely a read error. V gene TRBV6-2 or TRBV6-3 combines with J gene TRBJ1-1, with D hard to call. The germline V gene encodes CDR1 MNHEY and CDR2 SVGEGT. The CDR3 runs to 15 residues. CDR3 residues: CASSDSQRGNTEAFF. The CDR3 DNA is TGTGCCAGCAGTGACTCACAGCGTGGGAACACTGAAGCTTTCTTT.

This clonotype was seen ten or more times. The V gene is TRBV9, the J gene TRBJ1-4, with D perhaps matching TRBD1 (6 bases). The CDR3 consists of 16 residues. CDR1 is SGDLS, CDR2 YYNGEE, per germline. V was shortened by 0 bases and J by 1 base, with 10 bases between the two germline ends. The CDR3 reads CASSVGGGGTNEKLFF. Written as DNA, the CDR3 is TGTGCCAGCAGCGTAGGAGGAGGGGGAACTAATGAAAAACTGTTTTTT. Full variable domain (missing parts from reference TRBV9 and TRBJ1-4): DSGVTQTPKHLITATGQRVTLRCSPRSGDLSVYWYQQSLDQGLQFLIQYYNGEERAKGNILERFSAQQFPDLHSELNLSSLELGDSALYFCASSVGGGGTNEKLFFGSGTQLSVL.

Ten or more counts support this clonotype. The chain is built from TRBV10-3 and TRBJ2-6, with D perhaps matching TRBD2 (6 bases). V gave up 10 bases and J gave up 0 bases, with 19 bases separating them. Germline CDR1 is ENHRY and CDR2 is SYGVKD. The CDR3 is made up of 17 amino acids. CDR3 in DNA: TGTGCCACCTCAGCGGGCAGCGTAAGCTCTGGGGCCAACGTCCTGACTTTC. It specifies CATSAGSVSSGANVLTF.

Note on this clonotype: Just one base apart from a much larger clone, this may be a read error. J is TRBJ1-1 and V is TRBV12-3 or TRBV12-4; 8 bases are shared with TRBD1. Trimming removed 8 bases from V and 3 bases from J; junction bases left unmatched: 11. CDR3 length: 15 amino acids. The CDR3 DNA sequence: TGTGCCAGCGGTCTTCAGGGGGCAGGGGACACTGAAGCTTTCTTT. Protein product: CASGLQGAGDTEAFF.

This clonotype was seen at least ten times. The junction shows a germline mismatch at one end, possibly a read error. The V and J genes are TRBV5-1 and TRBJ1-5, with D perhaps TRBD1 (5 bases). CDR1 and CDR2 from the germline V gene are SGHRS and YFSETQ. This CDR3 spans 13 amino acids. In DNA form, the CDR3 reads TGTGCCAGCAGCTTGTCAGGGTCTCAGCCCCAGCATTTT. Protein sequence: CASSLSGSQPQHF.

This clonotype was seen many times. V and J are TRBV7-8 and TRBJ2-7, with D possibly TRBD2 on 6 matching bases. Germline V gene sequence: CDR1 SGHVS, CDR2 FQNEAQ. The V and J ends lost 3 bases and 5 bases respectively, with 11 bases between them. The CDR3 spans 13 residues. The chain's CDR3 is CASSFGTGDEQYF. CDR3 sequence (DNA): TGTGCCAGCAGCTTCGGTACGGGAGACGAGCAGTACTTC.

The sample holds many counts of this clonotype. This chain connects TRBV30 to TRBJ2-5; D not certain. Trimming took off 5 bases at V and 14 bases at J, with 15 bases between the two ends. CDR1 and CDR2 from the germline V gene are GTSNPN and SVGIG (reference sequence). This CDR3 comprises 10 residues. The CDR3 DNA is TGTGCCTGGGCCGGGCCACCGAATTACTTC. It codes for CAWAGPPNYF.

Ten or more counts support this clonotype. This sequence joins TRBV3-1 and TRBJ1-1; possible D gene TRBD1, 6 bases. The CDR3 spans 13 residues. Germline V gene sequence: CDR1 LGHDT, CDR2 YNNKEL (reference sequence). The V end was cut by 8 bases, the J end by 1 base, with 11 bases between. CDR3 amino acids: CASGTSTNTEAFF. The CDR3 DNA follows: TGTGCCAGCGGGACATCTACGAACACTGAAGCTTTCTTT. The variable domain in full, completed from reference TRBV3-1 and TRBJ1-1, reads DTAVSQTPKYLVTQMGNDKSIKCEQNLGHDTMYWYKQDSKKFLKIMFSYNNKELIINETVPNRFSPKSPDKAHLNLHINSLELGDSAVYFCASGTSTNTEAFFGQGTRLTVV.

The chain employs TRBV7-9 and TRBJ1-4, with D possibly being TRBD1 (6 bases). Trimming stripped 0 bases from V and 6 bases from J, with 11 bases between. The CDR3 loop spans 15 amino acids. The V gene's germline CDR1 is SEHNR and CDR2 FQNEAQ (reference sequence). CDR3 DNA: TGTGCCAGCAGCTTAGCGGCAGGGGTGGATGAAAAACTGTTTTTT. Translating gives CASSLAAGVDEKLFF.

The chain combines TRBV29-1 with TRBJ2-5; TRBD2 agrees at 11 bases. CDR3 length equals 18 residues. The V gene's germline CDR1 is SQVTM and CDR2 ANQGSEA. J was trimmed by 3 bases and V by 0 bases; bases with no gene match: 12. CDR3 region: CSVEDLGLAGGPKETQYF. CDR3 coding DNA: TGCAGCGTTGAAGATCTGGGGCTAGCGGGAGGACCGAAAGAGACCCAGTACTTC.

The chain is built from TRBV20-1 and TRBJ2-5; D gene unclear. CDR3 length: 13 residues. Trimming took 5 bases from V and 2 from J, leaving 12 bases between them. Germline CDR1 and CDR2: DFQATT and SNEGSKA (reference sequence). The CDR3 DNA reads TGCAGTGCTTTTAGGCGAGGTCAAGAGACCCAGTACTTC. This translates into CSAFRRGQETQYF.

The table lists this clonotype with many counts. The V gene is TRBV5-5, the J gene TRBJ1-1; D uncertain. V lost 0 bases, J lost 4 bases, and 16 bases lay in between. Germline lookup yields CDR1 SGHKS and CDR2 YYEKEE (reference sequence). This CDR3 spans 16 amino acids. The CDR3 loop is CASSLVAAGLGTEAFF. Here the CDR3 DNA reads TGTGCCAGCAGCTTGGTGGCGGCAGGATTGGGCACTGAAGCTTTCTTT.

This clonotype was observed many times. The rearrangement links TRBV30 to TRBJ1-4, with D unclear. Germline lookup yields CDR1 GTSNPN and CDR2 SVGIG (reference sequence). V lost 5 bases and J 3 bases, leaving 10 bases between the germline ends. The CDR3 length is 13 residues. CDR3 amino acids: CAWSGIANEKLFF. The CDR3, as DNA: TGTGCCTGGTCAGGTATTGCTAATGAAAAACTGTTTTTT.